Following are 17 T cell receptor beta chains from one sample sequenced in a study of cytomegalovirus exposure and HLA in healthy donors. It was with 60 Vbeta and 13 Jbeta primers that the PCR ran. Here immunoSEQ multiplex PCR was the method, and the copy in TCRdb shows in-frame clones only, minus some. This table has 190,000 or so clones, roughly four fifths appearing once. The sample was PBMCs. The receptors here all came from a man aged 45-65 years in good health and CMV-seronegative.

V usage is TRBV6-1 and J usage is TRBJ2-5; 11 nucleotides line up with TRBD2. After removal of 7 bases from V and 4 bases from J, the junction contained 5 bases not matched to a gene. In germline, CDR1 is MNHNS, CDR2 SASEGT. The CDR3 contains 14 residues. The CDR3 region has the DNA TGTGCCAGCAAACGGACTAGCGGGTTAGAGACCCAGTACTTC. Translating gives CASKRTSGLETQYF.

This clone came up once. This chain connects TRBV7-9 to TRBJ2-3; 9 bases agree with TRBD2. This CDR3 comprises 15 residues. The germline gives CDR1 SEHNR, CDR2 FQNEAQ (reference sequence). V was clipped by 5 bases and J by 5 bases; unmatched bases: 8. DNA for the CDR3: TGTGCCAGCAGCAGACTAGCGGAGCCCATAGATACGCAGTATTTT. Its protein is CASSRLAEPIDTQYF. Full variable domain (missing parts from reference TRBV7-9 and TRBJ2-3): DTGVSQNPRHKITKRGQNVTFRCDPISEHNRLYWYRQTLGQGPEFLTYFQNEAQLEKSRLLSDRFSAERPKGSFSTLEIQRTEQGDSAMYLCASSRLAEPIDTQYFGPGTRLTVL.

The sample holds one count of this clone. The chain recombines TRBV5-4 with TRBJ2-5, with 10 bases identical to TRBD2. Germline values: CDR1 SGHNT, CDR2 YYREEE (reference sequence). V lost 1 base, J lost 7 bases, and 4 bases stayed unmatched. The CDR3 is 14 residues long. The DNA for the CDR3 is TGTGCCAGCAGCTTGAGCGGGGGGGCGGGGACCCAGTACTTC. Translation gives CASSLSGGAGTQYF.

This clone was recorded once. The chain recombines TRBV28 with TRBJ2-7; 14 bases agree with TRBD2. The ends lost 11 bases at V and 4 bases at J; junction bases unmatched: 13. This CDR3 contains 16 residues. Germline assignment: CDR1 MDHEN and CDR2 SYDVKM. The CDR3 region has the DNA TGTGCCTCCGGGTCCGGGACTAGCGGGAGACGGTACGAGCAGTACTTC. This sequence encodes CASGSGTSGRRYEQYF.

The chain couples TRBV18 to TRBJ2-7; TRBD2 matches at 8 bases. The trim removed 3 bases at V and 5 bases at J, leaving 9 bases unmatched. The germline V gene has CDR1 KGHSH and CDR2 LQKENI. CDR3 length equals 15 residues. The CDR3 DNA reads as TGTGCCAGCTCACCCCGAAGGGCGGGGGGCGACGAGCAGTACTTC. It codes for CASSPRRAGGDEQYF.

V gene TRBV7-2 combines with J gene TRBJ2-7; D possibly corresponds to TRBD1 (6 bases). There are 13 residues in the CDR3. Germline CDR1 reads SGHTA; CDR2 reads FQGNSA. Trimming took 5 bases from V and 1 from J, leaving 9 bases between them. The CDR3 DNA is TGTGCCAGCAGCGGACAGCCGTCCTACGAGCAGTACTTC. It codes for CASSGQPSYEQYF.

The CDR3 sequence is CASSYSGEQYF. The CDR3 DNA reads TGTGCCAGCAGTTACAGCGGCGAGCAGTACTTC. The chain couples TRBV6-5 to TRBJ2-5, with D possibly matching TRBD2 (5 bases). The J call may not be correct, given that the DNA end is closer to TRBJ2-7. Per the germline V gene, CDR1 is MNHEY and CDR2 is SVGAGI. The CDR3 extends over 11 amino acids.

The CDR3 DNA is TGTGCCAGCAGCGTAGGGGGACAGGGGGCGAGGGCATATGGCTACACCTTC. Its translation is CASSVGGQGARAYGYTF. This chain uses TRBV9 with TRBJ1-2, with 12 bases identical to TRBD1. V was pared by 0 bases and J by 5 bases, with 8 bases of the junction left unmatched. The germline gives CDR1 SGDLS, CDR2 YYNGEE. This CDR3 comprises 17 residues.

The chain couples TRBV11-1 to TRBJ2-7, with TRBD2 matching over 9 bases. CDR3 length equals 16 residues. V lost 5 bases, J lost 1 base, and 9 bases stayed unmatched. Germline loops: CDR1 SGHAT, CDR2 FQDESV (reference sequence). The CDR3 region is CASSPGTSPISYEQYF. CDR3 nucleotide sequence: TGTGCCAGCAGCCCCGGGACTAGCCCTATTTCCTACGAGCAGTACTTC. The full variable domain, in which reference TRBV11-1 and TRBJ2-7 provide the parts outside the CDR3, is EAEVAQSPRYKITEKSQAVAFWCDPISGHATLYWYRQILGQGPELLVQFQDESVVDDSQLPKDRFSAERLKGVDSTLKIQPAELGDSAMYLCASSPGTSPISYEQYFGPGTRLTVT.

The rearrangement joins TRBV30 to TRBJ1-6; D gene uncertain. The germline gives CDR1 GTSNPN, CDR2 SVGIG (reference sequence). The V end was cut by 4 bases, the J end by 10 bases, with 14 bases between. CDR3 size: 13 residues. The CDR3 DNA sequence: TGTGCCTGGACCATCCTTGGGCAGTCACCCCTCCACTTT. Its protein is CAWTILGQSPLHF. The full variable domain, completed using reference TRBV30 and TRBJ1-6, is SQTIHQWPATLVQPVGSPLSLECTVEGTSNPNLYWYRQAAGRGLQLLFYSVGIGQISSEVPQNLSASRPQDRQFILSSKKLLLSDSGFYLCAWTILGQSPLHFGNGTRLTVT.

This clone occurred once. The CDR3 nucleotides are TGTGCCATCAGTGTCCGGGACAGTGGACAGCAGTACTTC. Translating it yields CAISVRDSGQQYF. The V and J genes are TRBV10-3 and TRBJ2-5; 7 bases are a match to TRBD1. The CDR3 extends over 13 amino acids. Per the germline V gene, CDR1 is ENHRY and CDR2 is SYGVKD. V lost 4 bases, J lost 11 bases, and 10 bases stayed unmatched.

This rearrangement joins TRBV29-1 to TRBJ2-1; TRBD2 aligns across 13 bases. CDR3 length: 15 residues. Germline-derived CDR1 and CDR2 are SQVTM and ANQGSEA. V was pared by 6 bases and J by 1 base, with 3 bases of the junction left unmatched. CDR3 sequence reads: CSVLLAGGSYNEQFF. DNA of the CDR3: TGCAGCGTGCTACTAGCGGGAGGGTCCTACAATGAGCAGTTCTTC.

This clone has only a few counts. The chain combines TRBV10-3 with TRBJ2-4; the D gene is possibly TRBD2 (5 bases). This CDR3 is 14 amino acids long. The V gene's germline CDR1 is ENHRY and CDR2 SYGVKD. V dropped 2 bases and J dropped 5 bases, with 10 bases sitting between them. The CDR3 DNA reads as TGTGCCATCAGTGAGGGTGCCGGGGAAAACATTCAGTACTTC. This sequence encodes CAISEGAGENIQYF.

V and J are TRBV7-2 and TRBJ2-2; TRBD2 matches at 13 bases. V shed 0 bases and J 4 bases; nucleotides not matched to a gene: 5. The germline V gene encodes CDR1 SGHTA and CDR2 FQGNSA. The CDR3 loop spans 18 amino acids. The DNA for the CDR3 is TGTGCCAGCAGCTTAGCACTAACTAGCGGGAGGGGCACCGGGGAGCTGTTTTTT. Protein product: CASSLALTSGRGTGELFF.

With regard to this clone: In the same sample, other DNA sequences code for this CDR3. The chain has TRBV7-2 and TRBJ2-5; a possible D gene is TRBD2 (6 bases). The CDR3 totals 14 residues. Germline V gene lookup returns CDR1 SGHTA and CDR2 FQGNSA. V was clipped by 3 bases and J by 5 bases, with 13 bases between them. CDR3 protein: CASSLAGRRETQYF. CDR3 DNA: TGTGCCAGCAGCTTGGCGGGGCGTAGGGAGACCCAGTACTTC.

V usage is TRBV7-8 and J usage is TRBJ2-2; tentative D call: TRBD1 (8 bases). The CDR3 totals 16 residues. V lost 5 bases to trimming and J lost 7 bases, with 20 bases between them. Germline V gene lookup returns CDR1 SGHVS and CDR2 FQNEAQ. The CDR3 nucleotides read TGTGCCAGCAGCCCCAGACAGGGGAGGGTTGGCGGGGAGCTGTTTTTT. Protein product: CASSPRQGRVGGELFF.

This sequence joins TRBV10-3 and TRBJ1-2, with 10 bases identical to TRBD1. In germline, CDR1 is ENHRY, CDR2 SYGVKD. The CDR3 consists of 14 residues. V lost 2 bases, J lost 6 bases, and 3 bases stayed unmatched. CDR3 DNA sequence: TGTGCCATCAGTGAGCGGACAGGGGGTGATGGCTACACCTTC. Translated: CAISERTGGDGYTF.